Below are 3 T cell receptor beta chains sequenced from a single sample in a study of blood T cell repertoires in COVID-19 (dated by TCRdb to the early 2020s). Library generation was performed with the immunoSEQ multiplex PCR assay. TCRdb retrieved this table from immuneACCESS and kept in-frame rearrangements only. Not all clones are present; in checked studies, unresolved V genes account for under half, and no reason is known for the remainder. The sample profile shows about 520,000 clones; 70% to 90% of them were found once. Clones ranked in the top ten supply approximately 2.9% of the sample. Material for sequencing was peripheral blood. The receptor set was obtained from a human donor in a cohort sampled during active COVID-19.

The CDR3 spells CASSLYDYRADTQYF. CDR3 sequence (DNA): TGTGCCAGCAGTTTATATGACTACCGCGCAGATACGCAGTATTTT. The rearrangement links TRBV27 to TRBJ2-3; perhaps TRBD2 as D (5 bases). V was clipped by 1 base and J by 4 bases, with 12 bases between them. CDR1 and CDR2 from the germline V gene are MNHEY and SMNVEV (reference sequence). The CDR3 is 15 amino acids.

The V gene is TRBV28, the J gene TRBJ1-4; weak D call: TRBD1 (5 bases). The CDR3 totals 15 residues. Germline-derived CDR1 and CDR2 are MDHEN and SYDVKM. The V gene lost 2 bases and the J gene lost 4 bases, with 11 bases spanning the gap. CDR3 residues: CASSLGAQFNEKLFF. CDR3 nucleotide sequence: TGTGCCAGCAGTTTAGGGGCCCAGTTTAATGAAAAACTGTTTTTT.

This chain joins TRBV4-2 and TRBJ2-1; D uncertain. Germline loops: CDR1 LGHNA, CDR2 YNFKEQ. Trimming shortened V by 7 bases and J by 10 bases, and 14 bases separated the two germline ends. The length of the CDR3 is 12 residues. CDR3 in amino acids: CASTGESREQFF. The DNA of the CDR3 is TGTGCCAGCACAGGAGAATCTCGGGAGCAGTTCTTC.